A single sample gave rise to the 17 T cell receptor beta chains below, sequenced in a study of T cell clonality in common variable immunodeficiency. This table comes from immunoSEQ multiplex PCR, and its TCRdb copy is limited to in-frame clones, with some not included. The sample presents some 53,000 clones, none singletons. The sequenced sample consisted of peripheral blood mononuclear cells. The receptors were gathered from a person aged 18 to 70 in good health.

This clone appeared many times. The CDR3 extends 3 residues past the end of the read, so its final part is completed from the germline J gene. The chain has TRBV30 and TRBJ1-6, with D possibly being TRBD1 (6 bases). Germline CDR1 GTSNPN, CDR2 SVGIG (reference sequence). The V end was cut by 4 bases, the J end by 7 bases, with 17 bases between. The CDR3 consists of 15 residues. CDR3 in amino acids: CAWTHLRGRNSPLHF. The part of the CDR3 DNA that was read is TGTGCCTGGACCCATTTGAGGGGGAGAAATTCACCC.

This clone has at least ten counts. CDR3 amino acids: CSAGYRGRGTEAFF. Partial CDR3 DNA: TGCAGTGCTGGATACAGGGGGCGCGGGACTGAA. The chain joins TRBV20-1 to TRBJ1-1; 9 bases are a match to TRBD1. The CDR3 goes on 3 residues after the read ends, and that part is filled in from the germline J gene. The CDR3 has 14 amino acids. Germline assignment: CDR1 DFQATT and CDR2 SNEGSKA (reference sequence). V shed 5 bases and J 5 bases; nucleotides not matched to a gene: 9.

This clone was detected ten times or more. The DNA ends 3 residues before the CDR3 does, and the rest of the CDR3 is filled in from the germline J gene. The chain recombines TRBV20-1 with TRBJ2-7; D may be TRBD2 (6 bases). From germline, CDR1 is DFQATT and CDR2 SNEGSKA (reference sequence). The V gene lost 3 bases and the J gene lost 6 bases, with 12 bases spanning the gap. CDR3 size: 12 residues. CDR3 loop: CSARFSGPEQYF. Partial CDR3 DNA: TGCAGTGCTAGGTTTAGCGGCCCCGAG.

This clone appeared many times. From the germline J gene comes the end of the CDR3, since the read stops 3 residues before it. The chain uses TRBV5-1 and TRBJ2-1, with 14 bases aligning to TRBD2. The trim removed 7 bases at V and 6 bases at J, leaving 6 bases unmatched. This CDR3 comprises 15 residues. Germline V gives CDR1 SGHRS, CDR2 YFSETQ. Incomplete CDR3 DNA: TGCGCCAGCGGACTAGCGGGGGGTGGGTTCAATGAG. Translation gives CASGLAGGGFNE. The whole CDR3 is CASGLAGGGFNEQFF.

Concerning this clone: The read stops 3 residues short of the end of the CDR3; the missing end is completed from the germline J gene. The genes are TRBV11-3 and TRBJ2-1; 11 nucleotides align to TRBD2. From germline, CDR1 is SGHNT and CDR2 YENEEA. The CDR3 loop spans 15 amino acids. Unmatched junction bases numbered 5, after V lost 6 bases and J lost 4 bases. This CDR3 reads CASSLRLAGYNEQFF. The CDR3 bases that were read are TGTGCCAGCAGTCTGAGACTAGCGGGATACAATGAG.

A word on this clone: Sequencing ends 3 residues short of the CDR3 end; the germline J gene provides the rest. The chain joins TRBV19 to TRBJ2-3; D might be TRBD1 (6 bases). This CDR3 has 12 residues. Germline V gene lookup returns CDR1 LNHDA and CDR2 SQIVND (reference sequence). The CDR3 DNA, read in part, is TGTGCCAGTAGTGAGGGGGACGAGACG. It yields the protein CASSEGDET. The entire CDR3 is CASSEGDETQYF.

This clone was seen ten or more times. With the read ending 3 residues before the CDR3 end, the germline J gene is used to fill in that end. The chain links TRBV11-2 to TRBJ2-3; D remains unclear. V shed 2 bases and J shed 5 bases, with 8 bases lying between them. The CDR3 consists of 13 residues. Germline V CDR1 and CDR2: SGHAT, FQNNGV. The chain's CDR3 is CASSLKPGDTQYF. The CDR3 bases that were read are TGTGCCAGCAGCTTAAAGCCGGGAGATACG.

Ten or more counts support this clone. The read falls 3 residues short of the CDR3 end, and the missing part is taken from the germline J gene. The chain employs TRBV14 and TRBJ2-1; 10 bases are a match to TRBD2. The V gene's germline CDR1 is SGHDN and CDR2 FVKESK. The CDR3 consists of 16 residues. V was clipped by 4 bases and J by 6 bases; unmatched bases: 9. The CDR3: CASSPYGLAAANEQFF. The CDR3 DNA, read in part, is TGTGCCAGCAGCCCCTACGGACTAGCGGCCGCCAATGAG.

This clone was seen many times. The part of the CDR3 DNA that was read is TGTGCCAGCAGCTTGGGTGGACAGAAGGCCGGGGAG. Protein product: CASSLGGQKAGE. The full CDR3 protein reads CASSLGGQKAGELFF. The chain has TRBV5-4 and TRBJ2-2; D possibly corresponds to TRBD1 (6 bases). The CDR3 is cut off 3 residues early in the read; its end comes from the germline J gene. This CDR3 spans 15 amino acids. V was shortened by 0 bases and J by 6 bases, with 12 bases between the two germline ends. Germline V lookup: CDR1 SGHNT, CDR2 YYREEE (reference sequence).

This clone was seen repeatedly, ten times or more. The CDR3 end is not reached by the read, which stops 3 residues before it; the germline J gene fills it in. The rearrangement links TRBV10-3 to TRBJ2-7; 11 nucleotides match TRBD1. CDR1 ENHRY and CDR2 SYGVKD come from the germline V gene. CDR3 length: 15 amino acids. Trimming took 3 bases from V and 4 from J; bases not matched to a gene: 5. This CDR3 is CAISDPGQGVYEQYF. CDR3 DNA, as far as it was read: TGTGCCATCAGTGATCCGGGACAGGGGGTATACGAG.

Many counts were recorded for this clone. The read terminates 3 residues before the CDR3 end, so the remaining end is supplied by the germline J gene. The chain is built from TRBV30 and TRBJ1-1; D remains ambiguous. The length of the CDR3 is 14 residues. Germline CDR1 GTSNPN, CDR2 SVGIG (reference sequence). Trimming shortened V by 0 bases and J by 6 bases, and 14 bases separated the two germline ends. CDR3 bases read: TGTGCCTGGAGTGTTGGTAACTTCCCCTCTGAA. Amino acid sequence: CAWSVGNFPSE. The whole CDR3 reads CAWSVGNFPSEAFF.

This clone was observed many times. The read terminates 3 residues ahead of where the CDR3 ends, so the germline J gene completes it. The rearrangement joins TRBV5-1 to TRBJ1-3; possibly TRBD1 for D (5 bases). Trimming pared 4 bases from V and 5 bases from J, leaving 13 bases between. There are 14 residues in the CDR3. Germline values: CDR1 SGHRS, CDR2 YFSETQ. The part of the CDR3 DNA that was read is TGCGCCAGCAGCCCCGGGGGAGGGCGAAACACC. Translating it yields CASSPGGGRNT. The entire CDR3 protein reads CASSPGGGRNTIYF. Full variable domain (missing parts from reference TRBV5-1 and TRBJ1-3): KAGVTQTPRYLIKTRGQQVTLSCSPISGHRSVSWYQQTPGQGLQFLFEYFSETQRNKGNFPGRFSGRQFSNSRSEMNVSTLELGDSALYLCASSPGGGRNTIYFGEGSWLTVV.

This clone came up many times. Read data end 3 residues before the CDR3 end; the end is taken from the germline J gene. J is TRBJ2-3 and V is TRBV30, with TRBD2 identical over 9 bases. CDR1 is GTSNPN and CDR2 is SVGIG in the germline V gene (reference sequence). The CDR3 is made up of 14 amino acids. Trimming removed 1 base from V and 5 bases from J; junction bases left unmatched: 4. CDR3 DNA, as far as it was read: TGTGCCTGGAGTGCGGGACTAGCTAAAGATACG. Amino acids: CAWSAGLAKDT. The complete CDR3 reads CAWSAGLAKDTQYF.

This clone occurred many times. The DNA ends 3 residues before the CDR3 does, and the rest of the CDR3 is filled in from the germline J gene. The rearrangement uses TRBV5-1 and TRBJ2-3; D remains unclear. Germline CDR1 and CDR2: SGHRS and YFSETQ. The CDR3 totals 15 residues. The covered CDR3 bases are TGCGCCAGCAGCCTTCAGGAGCCAGGCCAAGAGACG. Amino acids: CASSLQEPGQET. In full, the CDR3 reads CASSLQEPGQETQYF. The entire variable domain, with the rest obtained from reference TRBV5-1 and TRBJ2-3, is as follows: KAGVTQTPRYLIKTRGQQVTLSCSPISGHRSVSWYQQTPGQGLQFLFEYFSETQRNKGNFPGRFSGRQFSNSRSEMNVSTLELGDSALYLCASSLQEPGQETQYFGPGTRLTVL.

The CDR3 sequence: CASSLIRDNEQFF. CDR3 bases read: TGTGCCAGCTCACTGATCAGAGACAATGAG. The chain is built from TRBV18 and TRBJ2-1, with D unresolved. The read finishes 3 residues shy of the CDR3 end, and the germline J gene is used to complete it. Per germline, CDR1 KGHSH and CDR2 LQKENI. The CDR3 consists of 13 residues. Trimming stripped 4 bases from V and 5 bases from J, with 9 bases between. Based on the CDR3 plus reference TRBV18 and TRBJ2-1, the full variable domain is NAGVMQNPRHLVRRRGQEARLRCSPMKGHSHVYWYRQLPEEGLKFMVYLQKENIIDESGMPKERFSAEFPKEGPSILRIQQVVRGDSAAYFCASSLIRDNEQFFGPGTRLTVL.

This clone was recorded at least ten times. The CDR3 goes on 3 residues after the read ends, and that part is filled in from the germline J gene. This chain connects TRBV5-1 to TRBJ2-7; D gene unclear. The germline CDR1 and CDR2 sequences are SGHRS and YFSETQ. V lost 3 bases and J lost 2, with 12 bases in between. The CDR3 is 14 residues long. The CDR3 reads CASSSDGLPYEQYF. The covered CDR3 bases are TGCGCCAGCAGCTCCGATGGGCTGCCCTACGAG.

In its sample, this clone was seen many times. With the read ending 3 residues before the CDR3 end, the germline J gene is used to fill in that end. This sequence joins TRBV7-9 and TRBJ2-4; D possibly corresponds to TRBD2 (5 bases). There are 14 residues in the CDR3. The germline V and J ends were trimmed by 3 bases and 2 bases, with 8 bases remaining between them. The germline gives CDR1 SEHNR, CDR2 FQNEAQ (reference sequence). CDR3 DNA (partial): TGTGCCAGCAGCTTCGAGGGTTCCAAAAACATT. Its translation is CASSFEGSKNI. The full CDR3 protein reads CASSFEGSKNIQYF.